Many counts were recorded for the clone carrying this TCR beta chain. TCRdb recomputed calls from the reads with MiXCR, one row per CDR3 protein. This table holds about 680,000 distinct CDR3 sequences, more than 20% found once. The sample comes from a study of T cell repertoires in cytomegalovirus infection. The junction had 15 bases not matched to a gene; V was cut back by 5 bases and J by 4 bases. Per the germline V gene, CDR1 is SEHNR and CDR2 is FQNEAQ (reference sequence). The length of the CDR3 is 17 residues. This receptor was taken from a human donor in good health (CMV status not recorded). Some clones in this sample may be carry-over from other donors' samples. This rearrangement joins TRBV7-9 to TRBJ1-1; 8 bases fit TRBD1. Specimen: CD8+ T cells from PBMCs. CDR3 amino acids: CASSGPGTGRGSTEAFF. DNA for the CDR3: TGTGCCAGCAGCGGCCCCGGGACAGGAAGAGGGAGCACTGAAGCTTTCTTT.